The 23 T cell receptor beta chains presented below share a single source sample, sequenced in a study of cytomegalovirus exposure and HLA in healthy donors. Both 60 Vbeta primers and 13 Jbeta primers went into the PCR. TCRdb keeps only in-frame clones here, not all; method: immunoSEQ multiplex PCR. The data hold around 160,000 clones, with roughly 65% observed a single time. The sample comprised PBMCs. These receptors all come from a woman between 18 and 29 years old in good health and CMV-seropositive.

In its sample, this clone was seen once. V and J are TRBV2 and TRBJ1-4; D gene uncertain. This CDR3 spans 14 amino acids. Trimming removed 7 bases from V and 11 bases from J, with 20 bases in between. CDR1 and CDR2 (germline): SNHLY, FYNNEI. The CDR3 spells CASKQKADLPKLFF. The DNA for the CDR3 is TGTGCCAGCAAGCAAAAGGCCGACTTACCGAAACTGTTTTTT.

The gene calls are TRBV7-9 and TRBJ2-7, with D possibly TRBD2 on 6 matching bases. V dropped 5 bases and J dropped 6 bases, with 17 bases sitting between them. The CDR3 extends over 14 amino acids. Germline values: CDR1 SEHNR, CDR2 FQNEAQ (reference sequence). CDR3 bases: TGTGCCAGCAGCCCCGGAGGAGGGGCCTCCGAGCAGTACTTC. It codes for CASSPGGGASEQYF. Looking up the rest from reference TRBV7-9 and TRBJ2-7 gives the full variable domain: DTGVSQNPRHKITKRGQNVTFRCDPISEHNRLYWYRQTLGQGPEFLTYFQNEAQLEKSRLLSDRFSAERPKGSFSTLEIQRTEQGDSAMYLCASSPGGGASEQYFGPGTRLTVT.

The V and J genes are TRBV6-1 and TRBJ1-1; D is possibly TRBD1 (5 bases). V dropped 8 bases and J dropped 3 bases, with 19 bases sitting between them. Germline-derived CDR1 and CDR2 are MNHNS and SASEGT. CDR3 length: 15 amino acids. The CDR3 sequence is CASQLDNSLYTEAFF. The DNA of the CDR3 is TGTGCCAGCCAATTGGACAACTCCCTCTACACTGAAGCTTTCTTT.

The chain carries TRBV15 and TRBJ1-2; weak D call: TRBD1 (6 bases). The germline V and J ends were trimmed by 5 bases and 2 bases, with 18 bases remaining between them. CDR3 length: 16 amino acids. CDR1 is LNHNV and CDR2 is YYDKDF in the germline V gene (reference sequence). CDR3 nucleotide sequence: TGTGCCACCAGCGAACTGGACAGAGGTTCAAACTATGGCTACACCTTC. Protein product: CATSELDRGSNYGYTF. The entire variable domain, with the rest obtained from reference TRBV15 and TRBJ1-2, is as follows: DAMVIQNPRYQVTQFGKPVTLSCSQTLNHNVMYWYQQKSSQAPKLLFHYYDKDFNNEADTPDNFQSRRPNTSFCFLDIRSPGLGDTAMYLCATSELDRGSNYGYTFGSGTRLTVV.

The chain recombines TRBV7-2 with TRBJ2-7; 9 bases match TRBD2. CDR1 and CDR2 from the germline V gene are SGHTA and FQGNSA. The CDR3 spans 17 residues. Trimming at V came to 4 bases and at J to 6 bases, leaving 16 bases not matched to a gene. The CDR3 DNA reads TGTGCCAGCAGCTACGAAGGGGCGGGAGGGCCTTTGGGCGAGCAGTACTTC. Protein product: CASSYEGAGGPLGEQYF.

This clone was counted a few times. The chain couples TRBV7-2 to TRBJ2-7, with D maybe TRBD1 (6 bases). In germline, CDR1 is SGHTA, CDR2 FQGNSA. The V end lost 5 bases, the J end lost 0 bases, and 17 bases lay between the germline ends. The CDR3 is made up of 16 amino acids. CDR3 sequence: CASSLQGGMSSYEQYF. As DNA, the CDR3 is TGTGCCAGCAGCCTACAGGGTGGAATGAGCTCCTACGAGCAGTACTTC.

Note on this clone: Since the CDR3 does not end with the conserved phenylalanine or tryptophan, this likely comes from a read error. V and J are TRBV10-2 and TRBJ2-4, with a tentative D call TRBD2 (7 bases). The CDR3 runs to 14 residues. Germline CDR1 is WSHSY and CDR2 is SAAADI. V gave up 8 bases and J gave up 5 bases, with 16 bases separating them. The CDR3 loop reads CASLQGGGENIQYL. Written as DNA, the CDR3 is TGCGCCAGCCTACAGGGAGGGGGTGAAAACATTCAGTACCTC.

This clone was detected only once. This chain links TRBV5-4 with TRBJ2-3, with 9 bases aligning to TRBD2. V gave up 3 bases and J gave up 0 bases; unmatched junction bases: 5. Germline V CDR1 and CDR2: SGHNT, YYREEE (reference sequence). The CDR3 is 16 residues long. The CDR3 bases are TGTGCCAGCAGCTCGGGACTAGCTGGTAGCACAGATACGCAGTATTTT. This codes for CASSSGLAGSTDTQYF.

The CDR3 loop reads CASSPAGSGADGYEQYF. The CDR3 bases are TGTGCCAGCAGTCCGGCTGGTAGCGGGGCCGATGGTTACGAGCAGTACTTC. The chain uses TRBV7-9 and TRBJ2-7, with 8 bases that match TRBD2. The CDR3 is 17 residues long. Germline lookup yields CDR1 SEHNR and CDR2 FQNEAQ (reference sequence). The J segment lost 4 bases and the V segment lost 6 bases, leaving 17 bases of the junction unmatched.

This sequence joins TRBV28 and TRBJ2-2; weak D call: TRBD1 (5 bases). Germline lookup yields CDR1 MDHEN and CDR2 SYDVKM. Trimming removed 7 bases at V and 0 bases at J, with 9 bases between. CDR3 size: 14 residues. The CDR3 protein is CASTRQTNTGELFF. Here the CDR3 DNA reads TGTGCCAGCACTCGACAGACGAACACCGGGGAGCTGTTTTTT.

This chain links TRBV30 with TRBJ1-1; tentative D call: TRBD1 (6 bases). There are 15 residues in the CDR3. Germline CDR1 GTSNPN, CDR2 SVGIG (reference sequence). V lost 3 bases and J 1 base, leaving 15 bases between the germline ends. The CDR3 DNA follows: TGTGCCTGGAGCCTCACAGGGACGGAGAACACTGAAGCTTTCTTT. Encoded protein: CAWSLTGTENTEAFF.

The chain uses TRBV10-3 and TRBJ2-1, with 9 bases identical to TRBD2. The CDR3 spans 15 residues. Per germline, CDR1 ENHRY and CDR2 SYGVKD. After removal of 5 bases from V and 8 bases from J, the junction contained 10 bases not matched to a gene. CDR3 region: CAISSWREGSDEQFF. The CDR3 DNA sequence: TGTGCCATCAGTAGCTGGCGGGAGGGGAGCGATGAGCAGTTCTTC.

The gene calls are TRBV5-6 and TRBJ1-2; D possibly corresponds to TRBD1 (6 bases). CDR3 size: 18 residues. Germline V gene data show CDR1 as SGHDT and CDR2 as YYEEEE. Trimming took off 0 bases at V and 2 bases at J, with 20 bases between the two ends. CDR3 in DNA: TGTGCCAGCAGCTTGGACACTCTGAGGACAGCCCAGAACTATGGCTACACCTTC. Translating it yields CASSLDTLRTAQNYGYTF.

This clone was observed once. The chain uses TRBV7-9 and TRBJ2-7; 7 nucleotides match TRBD2. The length of the CDR3 is 15 residues. Germline trimming cut 1 base from V and 0 bases from J; bases unmatched to any gene: 3. The germline V gene encodes CDR1 SEHNR and CDR2 FQNEAQ (reference sequence). As DNA, the CDR3 is TGTGCCAGCAGCTTAGTCGGGGGGAACTCCTACGAGCAGTACTTC. It codes for CASSLVGGNSYEQYF.

The J gene is TRBJ2-1, the V gene TRBV5-1; 11 nucleotides align to TRBD2. Germline lookup yields CDR1 SGHRS and CDR2 YFSETQ. V was pared by 3 bases and J by 4 bases, with 3 bases of the junction left unmatched. The CDR3 covers 15 residues. CDR3 sequence (DNA): TGCGCCAGCAGCTCCCTAGCGGGAGGATACAATGAGCAGTTCTTC. Translation gives CASSSLAGGYNEQFF.

The V and J genes are TRBV29-1 and TRBJ1-2; D not certain. Germline values: CDR1 SQVTM, CDR2 ANQGSEA. V was clipped by 4 bases and J by 6 bases, with 9 bases between them. The CDR3 loop spans 11 amino acids. The DNA of the CDR3 is TGCAGCGTTGTTGGCTTACATGGCTACACCTTC. Translating it yields CSVVGLHGYTF.

The V and J genes are TRBV7-2 and TRBJ1-6; D gene unclear. The CDR3 consists of 15 residues. Looked up from germline, CDR1 is SGHTA and CDR2 is FQGNSA. Trimming shortened V by 7 bases and J by 7 bases, and 17 bases separated the two germline ends. CDR3 residues: CASTQERARNSPLHF. CDR3 DNA sequence: TGTGCCAGCACCCAGGAGCGGGCCCGAAATTCACCCCTCCACTTT.

The chain employs TRBV9 and TRBJ2-5, with 7 bases lining up with TRBD2. The CDR3 consists of 15 residues. Germline V gene lookup returns CDR1 SGDLS and CDR2 YYNGEE. V lost 5 bases and J lost 5; bases outside the gene matches: 12. The CDR3 region has the DNA TGTGCCAGCAGTAGTAGCCCGGGAGGAGAGGAGACCCAGTACTTC. This translates into CASSSSPGGEETQYF.

The chain employs TRBV27 and TRBJ1-2, with 8 bases that match TRBD1. V gave up 8 bases and J gave up 5 bases; unmatched junction bases: 7. The CDR3 spans 13 residues. The germline V gene has CDR1 MNHEY and CDR2 SMNVEV (reference sequence). The CDR3 bases are TGTGCCAGCTCGGACAGGGCTGGATATGGCTACACCTTC. Translation: CASSDRAGYGYTF.

The J gene is TRBJ1-5, the V gene TRBV2; 9 bases are shared with TRBD1. The CDR3 consists of 13 residues. Germline CDR1 and CDR2: SNHLY and FYNNEI. The trim removed 7 bases at V and 7 bases at J, leaving 5 bases unmatched. The CDR3 DNA is TGTGCCAGCACCCCGGGACAGGGCCAGCCCCAGCATTTT. As protein: CASTPGQGQPQHF.

As concerns this clone: Other DNA sequences from this sample encode an identical CDR3 as well. The chain employs TRBV9 and TRBJ2-1; 12 bases match TRBD2. The CDR3 is 16 amino acids. The trim removed 3 bases at V and 0 bases at J, leaving 1 base unmatched. Germline loops: CDR1 SGDLS, CDR2 YYNGEE. In DNA, the CDR3 is TGTGCCAGCAGCGCACTAGCGGGGGGCTCCTACAATGAGCAGTTCTTC. This gives the protein CASSALAGGSYNEQFF. The variable domain in full, with the rest retrieved from reference TRBV9 and TRBJ2-1, is DSGVTQTPKHLITATGQRVTLRCSPRSGDLSVYWYQQSLDQGLQFLIQYYNGEERAKGNILERFSAQQFPDLHSELNLSSLELGDSALYFCASSALAGGSYNEQFFGPGTRLTVL.

J is TRBJ2-7 and V is TRBV27, with 11 bases fitting TRBD1. J lost 4 bases, V lost 4 bases, and 3 bases had no gene match. This CDR3 contains 14 residues. Germline assignment: CDR1 MNHEY and CDR2 SMNVEV (reference sequence). CDR3 coding DNA: TGTGCCAGCAGTTCAGGGACAGGGGGTTACGAGCAGTACTTC. Translation: CASSSGTGGYEQYF.

V is TRBV5-5 and J is TRBJ1-1, with D tentatively TRBD1 (5 bases). The CDR3 runs 16 residues. Between the trimmed V and J ends, which lost 5 bases and 2 bases, there was a span of 19 bases. Germline V gene lookup returns CDR1 SGHKS and CDR2 YYEKEE (reference sequence). The CDR3 protein is CASRLVPGGDNTEAFF. DNA for the CDR3: TGTGCCAGCAGACTTGTCCCTGGAGGGGATAACACTGAAGCTTTCTTT.